This entry is about one T cell receptor beta chain. The data derive from a study of cytomegalovirus exposure and HLA in healthy donors. Libraries were prepared by immunoSEQ multiplex PCR; TCRdb keeps only in-frame clonotypes and omits some of them. The table records fewer than 400,000 clones, around 90% of them present only once. This clonotype was sampled from a man aged 25-40 years in good health and CMV-seronegative. Sequenced sample: PBMCs.

The CDR3 DNA is TGTGCCAGCTCACCGGTGTTGGGGGCGGCGACAGATACGCAGTATTTT. This gives the protein CASSPVLGAATDTQYF. The rearrangement uses TRBV18 and TRBJ2-3; the D gene is possibly TRBD1 (6 bases). The V end was cut by 3 bases, the J end by 3 bases, with 16 bases between. Germline loops: CDR1 KGHSH, CDR2 LQKENI. The CDR3 consists of 16 residues.